This TCR beta chain was recovered during a study of T cells in Graves' hyperthyroidism and ophthalmopathy (dated by TCRdb to 2018 to 2020). Describing the broader study: To identify distinguishing TCR V-J signatures, a discovery cohort of 95 to 100 patients was used, comprising 43 with Graves' ophthalmopathy and some 60 with stable Graves' hyperthyroidism. Prospective prediction of ophthalmopathy was tested in an independent validation cohort of approximately 18 hyperthyroidism patients and 17 patients who later progressed to ophthalmopathy. The 75 to 100 discovery patients were randomly divided into training and test sets at a 7:3 ratio. Thyroid tissue and blood T-cell repertoires from about six Graves' hyperthyroidism patients were also compared in the study. Once sampling was done, hyperthyroidism patients were given methimazole at a starting dose of 30 mg daily, whereas ophthalmopathy patients were given high-dose intravenous methylprednisolone. According to the paper, TCR Vbeta CDR3 sequencing was carried out on more than 120 peripheral blood samples, which came from fewer than 50 ophthalmopathy, some 73 hyperthyroidism and roughly 17 progressor patients.

The study at large found these results: Sample size was not statistically predetermined, and investigators were not blinded to group allocation. A model built on a 13 V-J signature distinguished ophthalmopathy from stable hyperthyroidism, reaching around 88% sensitivity and 81% to 83% specificity in cross-validation and 80%/75% in testing. In validation, progression to ophthalmopathy was predicted by the model with 70% to 71% sensitivity and under 85% specificity, a median of around 6.5 months before onset. Most expanded thyroid clonotypes (frequency above 0.001) were also detected in blood, a finding suggesting that blood repertoires may reflect thyroid immune responses.

The TCR beta CDR3 regions were amplified from the RNA transcripts. The first round of RT-PCR for the TCR CDR3 was performed with the HTBI primer set and the Qiagen OneStep RT-PCR kit. Libraries were constructed in a second round of multiplex PCR, after which size selection and purification were carried out. The libraries were sequenced on an Illumina HiSeq2000 using paired-end 100 bp reads. The study's own analysis went as follows. Raw data were processed with SOAPnuke, discarding reads with adapters, uncalled bases, mean Phred below 15, or no exact constant-primer or identifier match. COPE v1.2.5 was used to merge the high-quality paired reads, and each unique nucleotide sequence was defined as a clonotype. Clonotypes were aligned to IMGT TRBV, TRBD and TRBJ reference segments using MiTCR v1.1. The analysis included only V-J combinations with a frequency above 0.0001, which together covered roughly 99% of the repertoires. The TCS score was defined as the ratio of F50 (clonal expansion) to E x V (chaos), calculated using BLOSUM62-based TCRdist between CDR3 peptides within each V-J. Welch's t-statistics and random forest reduced around 510 V-J features to under 15, which were used in a naive Bayes classifier (R e1071). The Morisita-Horn index was used to measure how similar the thyroid and blood repertoires were. The public reads were quality trimmed at Q25 with fastp and then assembled into clones with MiXCR by TCRdb, keeping productive beta chains. When rows share a CDR3 protein, they turn into one entry using the most common DNA and genes. For this entry, the V and J calls and clone size follow TCRdb and not the study's own pipeline. The sample yields about 570,000 distinct CDR3 sequences; roughly 46% were counted once. The ten biggest clones cover around 20% of the sample.

Measured from the cysteine to the phenylalanine, the CDR3 is 13 residues long. Only the CDR3 DNA stays, 39 bases, in frame from base 1. V is pruned by 8 bases and J by 5 bases, leaving 6 bases of the junction without a gene match. CDR1 MDHEN and CDR2 SYDVKM are derived from the germline V gene. Notes on this clonotype: It has no known antigen specificity. Qualities for individual bases were not recorded, and no much larger clone is one base off.

Exclusion was applied to patients with uncontrolled infections, other autoimmune diseases, pregnancy or lactation. Diagnoses were based on clinical symptoms, serum thyroxine and TRAb, thyroid ultrasound and orbital computed tomography. Trizol reagent was used to extract total RNA, and RNA quality was then checked on an Agilent 2100 Bioanalyzer. The sequenced sample was peripheral blood or thyroid tissue (not recorded which). Recombination linked TRBV28 to TRBJ1-1; 9 central bases correspond to TRBD1. The TCR was taken from an adult woman with Graves' disease, either hyperthyroidism or ophthalmopathy (not recorded which). DNA sequence: TGTGCCAGCTTTGGACAGGGGAAGACTGAAGCTTTCTTT. The translation is CASFGQGKTEAFF.